Listed below are T cell receptor beta chains from one sample, sequenced in a study of blood T cell repertoires in COVID-19. Libraries were prepared by immunoSEQ multiplex PCR; TCRdb keeps only in-frame clonotypes and omits some of them. Here the sample spans roughly 150,000 clones, approximately 90% being singletons. Sequenced input: peripheral blood. Every receptor here comes from a young man with COVID-19, enrolled during active disease. Each CDR3 is given with its conserved first and last residue. A D gene is named only where the DNA matches it firmly. Expanded clones get a size class; other rows say once, few or many, or leave the size out.

clone size	J gene	D gene	V gene	CDR3 protein	CDR3 DNA
-	TRBJ1-5	-	TRBV27	CASSRGSESNQPQHF	TGTGCCAGCAGTCGGGGGAGTGAGAGCAATCAGCCCCAGCATTTT
-	TRBJ2-5	-	TRBV10-3	CAIAAGETQYF	TGTGCCATCGCGGCAGGGGAGACCCAGTACTTC
-	TRBJ2-7	TRBD1	TRBV2	CASSAGQRYEQYF	TGTGCCAGCAGTGCGGGACAGCGATACGAGCAGTACTTC
-	TRBJ2-2	-	TRBV28	CASSPGQTTGELFF	TGTGCCAGCAGTCCCGGACAGACTACCGGGGAGCTGTTTTTT
-	TRBJ2-2	TRBD1	TRBV7-2	CASSPVGQGATGELFF	TGTGCCAGCAGCCCGGTAGGACAGGGGGCTACCGGGGAGCTGTTTTTT
once	TRBJ2-1	-	TRBV24-1	CATKRTETDNEQFF	TGTGCCACCAAAAGGACAGAGACCGACAATGAGCAGTTCTTC
-	TRBJ2-7	TRBD2	TRBV5-8	CASSAAGDSYEQYF	TGTGCCAGCAGCGCAGCGGGAGACTCCTACGAGCAGTACTTC
-	TRBJ2-7	TRBD2	TRBV11-2	CASSLAGLAGVGEQYF	TGTGCCAGCAGCTTAGCCGGACTAGCGGGAGTAGGCGAGCAGTACTTC
few	TRBJ2-2	TRBD2	TRBV7-3	CASRKTSGRGTGELFF	TGTGCCAGCAGGAAAACTAGCGGGAGGGGAACCGGGGAGCTGTTTTTT
-	TRBJ1-5	-	TRBV19	CASSIDLGYNQPQHF	TGTGCCAGTAGTATAGATCTCGGGTACAATCAGCCCCAGCATTTT
-	TRBJ1-1	-	TRBV14	CASSHPQGNTEAFF	TGTGCCAGCAGCCACCCCCAGGGGAACACTGAAGCTTTCTTT
-	TRBJ2-1	TRBD2	TRBV10-3	CAIRKLAGGGYNEQFF	TGTGCCATCAGAAAACTAGCGGGAGGTGGCTACAATGAGCAGTTCTTC
-	TRBJ1-4	-	TRBV18	CASSPENAQGEKLLF	TGTGCCAGCTCACCGGAGAATGCGCAAGGGGAAAAACTGCTTTTT
-	TRBJ1-2	TRBD1	TRBV28	CASSLGGQLYGYTF	TGTGCCAGCAGTTTAGGGGGACAGCTCTATGGCTACACCTTC
-	TRBJ2-7	-	TRBV29-1	CSIPGPGTGAYEQYF	TGCAGCATTCCCGGCCCCGGGACTGGAGCCTACGAGCAGTACTTC
-	TRBJ1-2	-	TRBV11-2	CASSLGTVDSYGYTF	TGTGCCAGCAGCTTAGGGACAGTGGACTCCTATGGCTACACCTTC
-	TRBJ1-5	-	TRBV7-8	CASSLAAGSYNQPQHF	TGTGCCAGCAGCTTAGCTGCGGGCAGCTACAATCAGCCCCAGCATTTT
few	TRBJ1-2	TRBD1	TRBV27	CASSSTTGGLGGYTF	TGTGCCAGCAGTTCAACGACAGGGGGCCTGGGTGGCTACACCTTC
once	TRBJ2-7	-	TRBV5-8	CASGTIYEQYF	TGTGCCAGCGGTACAATCTACGAGCAGTACTTC
-	TRBJ1-2	-	TRBV7-9	CASSLPRDGAHYGYTF	TGTGCCAGCAGCTTACCGCGGGACGGAGCCCACTATGGCTACACCTTC
-	TRBJ1-3	TRBD1	TRBV27	CASGAGGTIYF	TGTGCCAGCGGAGCAGGGGGGACCATATATTTT
-	TRBJ2-1	TRBD2	TRBV10-2	CASSSPVEAGGINEQFF	TGCGCCAGCAGTTCTCCAGTCGAAGCGGGAGGTATTAATGAGCAGTTCTTC
-	TRBJ1-4	TRBD1	TRBV2	CASSKRDRGGEKLFF	TGTGCCAGCAGTAAACGAGACAGGGGAGGCGAAAAACTGTTTTTT
-	TRBJ1-2	-	TRBV4-3	CASSFNRDTIYGYTF	TGCGCCAGCAGCTTTAACCGGGACACCATCTATGGCTACACCTTC
-	TRBJ1-4	-	TRBV7-2	CASSLGAATNEKLFF	TGTGCCAGCAGCTTAGGGGCAGCAACTAATGAAAAACTGTTTTTT
once	TRBJ2-3	-	TRBV15	CATSRERTDTQYF	TGTGCCACCAGCAGAGAGCGGACAGATACGCAGTATTTT
-	TRBJ2-7	-	TRBV4-1	CASSRGRDRSSYEQYF	TGCGCCAGCAGCCGGGGGAGGGACAGGAGCTCCTACGAGCAGTACTTC
-	TRBJ1-1	-	TRBV10-3	CAISESLVEAFF	TGTGCCATCAGTGAGTCGTTAGTTGAAGCTTTCTTT